One T cell receptor (beta chain) is described in this entry. The data stem from a study of blood T cell repertoires in COVID-19. As for the study in general: COVID-19 samples, acute and convalescent, were from the United States, Italy and Spain.

There are 14 residues in the CDR3. CDR1 SGHDN and CDR2 FVKESK come from the germline V gene. V was shortened by 2 bases and J by 5 bases, with 11 bases between the two germline ends. Original processing methods: Researchers report that nucleated cell counts were estimated from reference gene primer amplification. Using immunoSEQ multiplex PCR, the repertoire was profiled, and TCRdb retains in-frame clones only, with some absent. V, J and clone size are taken as reported in that table, and D and trimming were inferred from the DNA itself. In the table there are about 86,000 clones, 82% of which are singletons.

The sequence came from a woman older than 75 with acute or convalescent COVID-19. The genes are TRBV14 and TRBJ2-3; tentatively, D is TRBD2 (5 bases). Material: peripheral blood. CDR3 region: CASSQTGSGDTQYF. CDR3 coding DNA: TGTGCCAGCAGCCAAACGGGGTCTGGAGATACGCAGTATTTT.